This T cell receptor (beta chain) was captured by sequencing in a study of molecular identifiers for immune sequencing clone quantification (dated by TCRdb to the late 2010s). For context, the study as a whole: For a replicate experiment, RNA from approximately 20,000 or 100,000 naive CD8 T cells was divided into five aliquots, of which four were sequenced. This methods study benchmarked molecular-identifier clustering-based TCR repertoire sequencing (MIDCIRS) and TCR RNA copy counting, using CD8 T cells to do so. The investigation overall reported the following: Highly expanded clone sizes could be underestimated if identical TCR molecules share a barcode. Clones above 20 RNA copies held over 99% of molecules in CMV-specific effector cells but under 1% in naive cells. Spiked-in Jurkat TCR RNA equivalent to a single cell was reported to be detectable even among approximately 900,000 naive CD8 T cells. Approximately 3 recovered TCR RNA copies per cell were obtained by modeling, versus roughly 9.7 by digital PCR, implying a capture efficiency of 30% to 35%. When barcode sub-clustering was not used, chimeric consensus sequences inflated TCR diversity, with chimeras reaching as high as 47%.

This clonotype was found many times. The specificity of this receptor is unknown. No base-level quality is on record; no much larger clone is a single base apart. Library preparation was by PCR. The sequencing machine was an Illumina MiSeq. The Qiagen AllPrep DNA/RNA kit was used to purify total RNA. Reads from multiple sequencing runs of the same library were pooled before analysis. Per the source publication's procedure: Only reads with exact TCR constant sequence were kept, trimmed to 150 nt, and grouped by their 12-nt molecular barcodes. Within each barcode group, reads were sub-clustered at a 15% Levenshtein threshold, and quality-weighted consensus sequences were built per RNA molecule. Non-functional sequences were excluded, and lower-count sequences lying one edit away from another sequence were also excluded. Based on fitting two negative binomial distributions, any barcode sub-cluster with under 20% of the maximum read count was discarded. The public reads were reanalyzed by TCRdb: fastp trimming at Q25, MiXCR alignment, in-frame beta chains only. For every CDR3 protein sequence, its rows merge into one entry that carries the most common genes and DNA. TCRdb, not the original authors, processed these V and J calls. The table for this sample lists about 40,000 distinct CDR3 sequences; 18% of them were counted only once. The ten largest clonotypes hold less than 8.5% of the sample.

On a BD FACSAria II, naive CD8 T cells were FACS-sorted as CD8+CD4-CCR7+CD45RA+ and collected into RLT Plus buffer. To compare sensitivity, a portion of the naive CD8 T cell RNA was divided evenly between MIDCIRS and a Smart-seq2-style 5'RACE protocol. CD8 T cells were enriched using RosetteSep CD8+ T Cell Enrichment Cocktail and Ficoll-Paque, and the enriched cells then underwent ACK red cell lysis. There are 14 amino acids in the CDR3, from cysteine to phenylalanine inclusive. The DNA shown is the 42-base CDR3, in frame from base 1. The V end loses 4 bases and the J end loses 1 base, and a stretch of 10 bases separates them. The germline V gene supplies CDR1 SGDLS and CDR2 YYNGEE.

Sequenced sample: naive CD8+ T cells from blood, with Jurkat cell RNA spiked in. The cell subset or site label, as the study defines it: FACS-sorted CD8+CD4-CCR7+CD45RA+ naive T cells. Rearrangement joined TRBV9 to TRBJ2-3; the D gene is not confidently resolved. The sequence was collected from a human donor in good health. Some libraries in this study had Jurkat cell RNA spiked in. At the DNA level, the sequence is TGTGCCAGCAGCACCGACGGAGGCACAGATACGCAGTATTTT. Translated, this gives CASSTDGGTDTQYF.